Listed below are T cell receptor beta chains from one sample, sequenced in a study of blood T cell repertoires in COVID-19. Assay: immunoSEQ multiplex PCR; the TCRdb copy retains only in-frame clones and omits some. The profile shows 250,000 to 300,000 clones, 70% to 90% of them singletons. The sequencing input was peripheral blood. The receptors stem from an older woman with acute or convalescent COVID-19. Both conserved end residues are part of each CDR3. A D gene is named only where the DNA matches it firmly. Part of the rows lack a size; the others show once, few, many or a class for expanded clones.

j_call d_call v_call clone_size cdr3_nt cdr3_aa
TRBJ2-2 . TRBV9 . TGTGCCAGCAGCCCCCGCGAGGGGAACACCGGGGAGCTGTTTTTT CASSPREGNTGELFF
TRBJ2-7 . TRBV3-1/TRBV3-2 . TGTGCCAGCAGCCGTAGCGGAGCCACCTACGAGCAGTACTTC CASSRSGATYEQYF
TRBJ2-5 . TRBV9 . TGTGCCAGCAGCGCTCCGGGAGTTCGAGAGACCCAGTACTTC CASSAPGVRETQYF
TRBJ1-5 . TRBV4-1 . TGCGCCAGCAGCCACAGCGAGTGGCAGCCCCAGCATTTT CASSHSEWQPQHF
TRBJ2-5 . TRBV5-4 once TGTGCCAGCAGCTTGGGGGCAGGTTTCGAGACCCAGTACTTC CASSLGAGFETQYF
TRBJ2-3 TRBD2 TRBV7-2 . TGTGCCAGCAGCTTAGCAGGCGCACTAGCGGGTTTCACAGATACGCAGTATTTT CASSLAGALAGFTDTQYF
TRBJ1-1 TRBD1 TRBV5-4 . TGTGCCAGCAGTTCCGGAGGGGGCAAGGCTGAAGCTTTCTTT CASSSGGGKAEAFF
TRBJ1-1 TRBD1 TRBV3-1/TRBV3-2 . TGTGCCAGCAGCCAAATCCCGACAGGGAATGAAGCTTTCTTT CASSQIPTGNEAFF
TRBJ1-1 . TRBV6-5 . TGTGCCAGCAGTTACTCGAGGAAATTGAACACTGAAGCTTTCTTT CASSYSRKLNTEAFF
TRBJ1-2 . TRBV2 . TGTGCCAGCACTGAAGGCCCCCAGGGATCTAACTATGGCTACACCTTC CASTEGPQGSNYGYTF
TRBJ1-1 . TRBV7-8 . TGTGCCAGCAGCTTAGAGGGGGGGATGCATGCTTTCTTT CASSLEGGMHAFF
TRBJ2-7 . TRBV14 . TGTGCCAGCAGCCCTTTCAGGGGAGAGGGGTACGAGCAGTACTTC CASSPFRGEGYEQYF
TRBJ2-1 TRBD2 TRBV6-1 . TGTGCCAGCAGTGACAGTTTGGGACTAAGTAGAGATGAGCAGTTCTTC CASSDSLGLSRDEQFF
TRBJ1-1 . TRBV5-1 . TGCGCCAGCAGCCTCTATTCAGGGCCCCCGAACACTGAAGCTTTCTTT CASSLYSGPPNTEAFF
TRBJ1-4 . TRBV3-1/TRBV3-2 . TGTGCCAGCAGCCAAGATAGGGCAGGGAAGTATGAAAAACTGTTTTTT CASSQDRAGKYEKLFF
TRBJ2-3 TRBD2 TRBV6-2/TRBV6-3 . TGTGCCAGCAGTTACTTAGGCCTAGCGGGGAGCACAGATACGCAGTATTTT CASSYLGLAGSTDTQYF
TRBJ1-1 . TRBV21-1 . TGTGCCAGCACCTCAGGTATCACTGAAGCTTTCTTT CASTSGITEAFF
TRBJ2-7 . TRBV18 few TGTGCCAGCTCACCGGGGCAGGGGACCTACGAGCAGTACTTC CASSPGQGTYEQYF
TRBJ1-2 TRBD1 TRBV9 . TGTGCCAGCAGCCTCCGGGACAGGCCCGAGGGCTACACCTTC CASSLRDRPEGYTF
TRBJ1-6 . TRBV6-5 . TGTGCCAGCAGTTACGGGGAGGGCGGTTCACCCCTCCACTTT CASSYGEGGSPLHF
TRBJ1-2 . TRBV5-1 . TGCGCCAGCAGCCTGGCCCGGGACAAGGGCGGCTACACCTTC CASSLARDKGGYTF
TRBJ2-3 TRBD2 TRBV5-1 . TGCGCCAGCAGCTCCACAGGGACTAGCATAGATACGCAGTATTTT CASSSTGTSIDTQYF
TRBJ2-2 TRBD2 TRBV5-1 few TGCGCCAGCAGCACCACGCGGAGGGAGGGTACCGGGGAGCTGTTTTTT CASSTTRREGTGELFF